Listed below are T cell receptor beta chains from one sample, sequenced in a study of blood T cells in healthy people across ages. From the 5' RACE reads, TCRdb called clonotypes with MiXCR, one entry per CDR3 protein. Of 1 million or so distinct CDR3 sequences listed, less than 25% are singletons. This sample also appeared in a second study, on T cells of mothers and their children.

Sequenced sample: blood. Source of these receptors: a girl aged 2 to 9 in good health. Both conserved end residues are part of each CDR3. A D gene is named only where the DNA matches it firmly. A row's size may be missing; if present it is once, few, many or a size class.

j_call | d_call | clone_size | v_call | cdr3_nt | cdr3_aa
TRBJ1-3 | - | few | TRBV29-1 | TGCAGCGTTGGGACAGGAAACACCATATATTTT | CSVGTGNTIYF
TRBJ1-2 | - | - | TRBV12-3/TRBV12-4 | TGTGCCAGCAGTTTTAGGGCAGCAGGGACGTTAGGCTACACCTTC | CASSFRAAGTLGYTF
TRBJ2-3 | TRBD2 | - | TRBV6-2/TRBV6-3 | TGTGCCAGCAGTTACTCTCTCTGGACTAGCGGGGGCCCTGGCACAGATACGCAGTATTTT | CASSYSLWTSGGPGTDTQYF
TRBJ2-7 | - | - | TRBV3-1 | TGTGCCAGCAGCCAAGGAGGAGACGGTACCTACGAGCAGTACTTC | CASSQGGDGTYEQYF
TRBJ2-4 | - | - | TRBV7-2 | TGTGCCAGCAGCTTAGGAGGACGCCACAAAAACATTCAGTACTTC | CASSLGGRHKNIQYF
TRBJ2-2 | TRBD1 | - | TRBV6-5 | TGTGCCAGCAGTTTCTCGGGACAGGGGGCGCCCCCCGGGGAGCTGTTTTTT | CASSFSGQGAPPGELFF
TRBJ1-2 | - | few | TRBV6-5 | TGTGCCAGCAGTTACGGAGGTACCTATGGCTACACCTTC | CASSYGGTYGYTF
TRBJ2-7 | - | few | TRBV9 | TGTGCCAGCAGCGTAGAAGGGGCAGTACTTTACGAGCAGTACTTC | CASSVEGAVLYEQYF
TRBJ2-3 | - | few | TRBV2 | TGTGCCAGCAAGGACAGTACGGGGACGGGAGATACGCAGTATTTT | CASKDSTGTGDTQYF
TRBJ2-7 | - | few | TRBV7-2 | TGTGCCAGCAGCGCCAATGGGGGTTACGAGCAGTACTTC | CASSANGGYEQYF
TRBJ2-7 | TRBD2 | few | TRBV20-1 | TGCAGTGCTAGAGATCTTAGCGGGCCATCCTACGAGCAGTACTTC | CSARDLSGPSYEQYF
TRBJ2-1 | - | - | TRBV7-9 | TGTGCCAGCAGCTTAGCGTCCGCGGGTCATGAGCAGTTCTTC | CASSLASAGHEQFF
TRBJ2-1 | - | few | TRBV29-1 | TGCAGCGTTGTTTCCAGCCATTTCGTAGCGTTCTTC | CSVVSSHFVAFF
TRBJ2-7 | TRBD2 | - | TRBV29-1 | TGCAGCGTTGAATCGGGACTAGTGGACGAGCAGTACTTC | CSVESGLVDEQYF
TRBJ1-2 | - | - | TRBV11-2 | TGTGCCAGCAGCGAAAGAACGGGGGTACTTGGCTACACCTTC | CASSERTGVLGYTF
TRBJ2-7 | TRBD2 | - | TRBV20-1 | TGCAGTGCTAGGGAGCTTAGCGGGAGGGAGGTCGAGCAGTACTTC | CSARELSGREVEQYF
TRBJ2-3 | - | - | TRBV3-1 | TGTGCCAGCAGCTGGTCCGGGGCCCTAGGAGCAGATACGCAGTATTTT | CASSWSGALGADTQYF
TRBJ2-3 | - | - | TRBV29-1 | TGCAGCGTATGGTCCGGGTTCACAGATACGCAGTATTTT | CSVWSGFTDTQYF
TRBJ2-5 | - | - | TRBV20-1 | TGCAGTGCTAAAACAGTTCTCCAAGAGACCCAGTACTTC | CSAKTVLQETQYF